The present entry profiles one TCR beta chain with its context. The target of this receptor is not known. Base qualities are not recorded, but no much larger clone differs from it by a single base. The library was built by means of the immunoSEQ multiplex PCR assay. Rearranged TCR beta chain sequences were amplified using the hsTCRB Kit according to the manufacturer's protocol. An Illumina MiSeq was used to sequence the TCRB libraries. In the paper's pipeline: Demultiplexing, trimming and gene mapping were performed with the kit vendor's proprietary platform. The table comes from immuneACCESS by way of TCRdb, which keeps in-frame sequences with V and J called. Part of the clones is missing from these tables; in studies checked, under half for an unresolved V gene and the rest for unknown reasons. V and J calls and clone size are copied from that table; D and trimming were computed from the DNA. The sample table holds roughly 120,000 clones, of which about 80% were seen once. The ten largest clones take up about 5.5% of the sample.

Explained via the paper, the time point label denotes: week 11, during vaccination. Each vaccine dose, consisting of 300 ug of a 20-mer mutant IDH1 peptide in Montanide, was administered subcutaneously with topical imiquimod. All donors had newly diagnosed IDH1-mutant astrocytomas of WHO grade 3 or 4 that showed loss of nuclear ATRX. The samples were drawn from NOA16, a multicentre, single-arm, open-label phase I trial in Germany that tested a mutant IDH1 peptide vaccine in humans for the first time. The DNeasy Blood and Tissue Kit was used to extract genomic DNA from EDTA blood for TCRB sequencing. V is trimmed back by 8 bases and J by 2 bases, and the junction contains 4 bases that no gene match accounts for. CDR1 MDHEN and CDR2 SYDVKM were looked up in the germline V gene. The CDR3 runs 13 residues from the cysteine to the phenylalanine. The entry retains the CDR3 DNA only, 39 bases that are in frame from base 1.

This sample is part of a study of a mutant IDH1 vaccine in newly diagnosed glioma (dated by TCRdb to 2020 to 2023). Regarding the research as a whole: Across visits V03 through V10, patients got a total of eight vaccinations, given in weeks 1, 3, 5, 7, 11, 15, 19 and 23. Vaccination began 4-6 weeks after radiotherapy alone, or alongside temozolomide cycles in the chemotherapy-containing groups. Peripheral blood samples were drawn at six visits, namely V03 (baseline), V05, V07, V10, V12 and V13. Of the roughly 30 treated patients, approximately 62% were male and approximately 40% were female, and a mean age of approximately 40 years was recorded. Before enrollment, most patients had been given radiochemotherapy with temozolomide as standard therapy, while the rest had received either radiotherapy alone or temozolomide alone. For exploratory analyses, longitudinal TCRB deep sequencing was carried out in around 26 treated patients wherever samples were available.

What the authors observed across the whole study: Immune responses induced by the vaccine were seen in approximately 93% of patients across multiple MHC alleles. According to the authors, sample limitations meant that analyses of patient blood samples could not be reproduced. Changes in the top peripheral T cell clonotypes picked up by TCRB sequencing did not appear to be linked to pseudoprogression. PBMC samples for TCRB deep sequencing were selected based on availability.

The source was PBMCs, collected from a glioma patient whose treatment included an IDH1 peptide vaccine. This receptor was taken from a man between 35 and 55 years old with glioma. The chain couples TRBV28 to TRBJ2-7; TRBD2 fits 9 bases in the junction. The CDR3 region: CASAAGGPYEQYF. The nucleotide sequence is TGTGCCAGCGCGGCGGGAGGGCCCTACGAGCAGTACTTC.